A selection of T cell receptor beta chains follows, all from one sample in a study of blood T cell repertoires in COVID-19. Assay: immunoSEQ multiplex PCR; the TCRdb copy retains only in-frame clones and omits some. The profile shows approximately 250,000 clones, 86% of them singletons. Sequenced sample: peripheral blood. The receptors were sampled from a man aged 18 to 35 with active or convalescent COVID-19. The CDR3 runs from the conserved cysteine through the conserved F or W. The D gene is left open where the match is weak. Expanded clones are given a class, and other clones once, few, many or no size at all.

clone_size	v_call	j_call	d_call	cdr3_aa	cdr3_nt
NA	TRBV12-3/TRBV12-4	TRBJ2-7	NA	CASSFGDSYEQYF	TGTGCCAGCAGTTTCGGTGATTCCTACGAGCAGTACTTC
NA	TRBV19	TRBJ2-7	NA	CASSMKAGWGEQYF	TGTGCCAGTAGTATGAAGGCAGGGTGGGGCGAGCAGTACTTC
NA	TRBV2	TRBJ1-1	NA	CASRALQGKTEAFF	TGTGCCAGCAGAGCCTTACAGGGAAAGACTGAAGCTTTCTTT
NA	TRBV9	TRBJ2-3	NA	CASSVGLGAFTDTQYF	TGTGCCAGCAGCGTAGGACTGGGGGCCTTCACAGATACGCAGTATTTT
NA	TRBV7-9	TRBJ2-3	TRBD2	CASSRTSGSPTDTQYF	TGTGCCAGCAGCCGGACTAGCGGGAGTCCCACAGATACGCAGTATTTT
NA	TRBV10-1	TRBJ1-6	NA	CASSAGNSPLHF	TGCGCCAGCAGTGCCGGGAATTCACCCCTCCACTTT
NA	TRBV5-1	TRBJ1-4	NA	CASSLGGTNEKLFF	TGCGCCAGCAGCTTGGGAGGGACTAATGAAAAACTGTTTTTT
NA	TRBV14	TRBJ1-6	TRBD1	CASSQGGTGFNSPLHF	TGTGCCAGCAGCCAAGGCGGGACAGGGTTTAATTCACCCCTCCACTTT
NA	TRBV5-1	TRBJ1-6	NA	CASTDDSVYNSPLHF	TGCGCCAGCACCGACGACAGCGTGTATAATTCACCCCTCCACTTT
NA	TRBV11-3	TRBJ2-7	NA	CASSLDRVEQYF	TGTGCCAGCAGCTTAGATCGGGTCGAGCAGTACTTC
NA	TRBV5-1	TRBJ2-2	NA	CASSLGDTGTGELFF	TGCGCCAGCAGCTTGGGGGACACCGGTACCGGGGAGCTGTTTTTT
NA	TRBV6-2/TRBV6-3	TRBJ2-7	NA	CASSYAVSYEQYF	TGTGCCAGCAGTTACGCAGTCTCCTACGAGCAGTACTTC
NA	TRBV18	TRBJ2-5	NA	CASSPSLVEGEKTQYF	TGTGCCAGCTCACCCTCATTGGTTGAGGGGGAAAAGACCCAGTACTTC
NA	TRBV28	TRBJ1-4	TRBD1	CASIPSDRDNEKLFF	TGTGCCAGCATCCCCTCGGACAGGGATAATGAAAAACTGTTTTTT
once	TRBV5-1	TRBJ1-1	TRBD1	CASSSLDRGNSEAFF	TGCGCCAGCAGCTCCTTAGACAGGGGTAATAGTGAAGCTTTCTTT
NA	TRBV6-6	TRBJ1-1	NA	CASSYGRGRTEAFF	TGTGCCAGCAGTTACGGCCGGGGAAGAACTGAAGCTTTCTTT
once	TRBV3-1/TRBV3-2	TRBJ2-2	NA	CASSQAVGELFF	TGTGCCAGCAGCCAAGCTGTCGGGGAGCTGTTTTTT
many	TRBV4-1	TRBJ1-2	NA	CASSQERRAQSYGYTF	TGCGCCAGCAGCCAAGAAAGGAGGGCGCAGAGCTATGGCTACACCTTC
NA	TRBV7-9	TRBJ2-3	NA	CASVGLTDTQYF	TGTGCCAGCGTTGGACTAACAGATACGCAGTATTTT
NA	TRBV19	TRBJ1-1	NA	CASSPGYPEAFF	TGTGCCAGTAGTCCAGGGTATCCTGAAGCTTTCTTT
NA	TRBV7-9	TRBJ1-2	NA	CASSLGGPLANYGYTF	TGTGCCAGCAGCTTAGGGGGCCCTCTGGCTAACTATGGCTACACCTTC
NA	TRBV9	TRBJ2-3	NA	CASSRDMGNQPQYF	TGTGCCAGCAGCCGGGACATGGGAAATCAGCCCCAGTATTTT